This note documents a single T cell receptor beta chain sequence. Its antigen is still unknown. The conserved phenylalanine or tryptophan is not found at the CDR3 terminus, so this likely reflects a read error. Full-length variable regions came from constant-region reverse primers plus semi-nested Nested Universal Primer A PCR. TCRdb recomputed calls from the 5' RACE reads with MiXCR, one row per CDR3 protein. The sample comprises 50,000 to 65,000 distinct CDR3 sequences, under 25% of which are singletons, and roughly 3.2% rests with the top ten. The sorted Tregs were CD4+CD25+CD127-/low cells. Study-wide results and limits: Whole repertoires were not studied in the larger cohort, only one V-J beta rearrangement. Greatest tumor Treg TCR overlap was with tumor naive CD4+ cells.

The germline V gene encodes CDR1 LGHNA and CDR2 YNFKEQ. V gave up 7 bases and J gave up 1 base, with 13 bases separating them. This CDR3 comprises 15 residues. Sequenced input: tumor-infiltrating Tregs sorted from the breast tumor. The chain carries TRBV4-2 and TRBJ2-2; D unresolved. This receptor was identified in a female donor with breast cancer. The CDR3 sequence is CASTLSPENTGELFI. CDR3 bases: TGTGCCAGCACACTGAGTCCGGAGAACACCGGGGAGCTGTTTATT.